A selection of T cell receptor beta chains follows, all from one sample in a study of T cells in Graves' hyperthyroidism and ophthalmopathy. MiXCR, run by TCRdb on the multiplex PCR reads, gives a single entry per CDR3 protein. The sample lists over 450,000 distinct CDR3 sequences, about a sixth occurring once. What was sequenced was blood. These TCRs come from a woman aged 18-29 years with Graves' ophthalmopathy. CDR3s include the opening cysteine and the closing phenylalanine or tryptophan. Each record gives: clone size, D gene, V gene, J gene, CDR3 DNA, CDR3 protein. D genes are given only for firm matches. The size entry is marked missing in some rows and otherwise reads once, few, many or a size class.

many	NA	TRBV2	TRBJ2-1	TGTGCCAGCGGGGGCCCCTCCTACAATGAGCAGTTCTTC	CASGGPSYNEQFF
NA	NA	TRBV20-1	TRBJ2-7	TGCAGTGCCCGAGGGGTCGGACAATCGAGCTCCTACGAGCAGTACTTC	CSARGVGQSSSYEQYF
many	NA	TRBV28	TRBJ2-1	TGTGCCAGCAGTTTACTTGATGAGCAGTTCTTC	CASSLLDEQFF
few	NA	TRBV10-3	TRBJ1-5	TGTGCCATCAGTGAACCAGCCAATCAGCCCCAGCATTTT	CAISEPANQPQHF
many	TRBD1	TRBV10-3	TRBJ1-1	TGTGCCATCAGCGTGGATCGGGACAGCAACACTGAAGCTTTCTTT	CAISVDRDSNTEAFF
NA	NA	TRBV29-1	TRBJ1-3	TGCAGCGCCGTTGGGTCCACTCTCTCTGGAAACACCATATATTTT	CSAVGSTLSGNTIYF
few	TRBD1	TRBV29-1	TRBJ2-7	TGCAGCGTTGAAGTAGGGACAGGGGGCATCTCCTACGAGCAGTACTTC	CSVEVGTGGISYEQYF
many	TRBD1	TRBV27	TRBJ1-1	TGTGCCAGCAGGGGACAGGGGGTTGGTGAAGCTTTCTTT	CASRGQGVGEAFF
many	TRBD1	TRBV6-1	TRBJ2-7	TGTGCCAGGGGACAGTGGAACGAGCAGTACTTC	CARGQWNEQYF
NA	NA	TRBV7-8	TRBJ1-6	TGTGCCAGCAGCTTAGGGGGTTCCACTAATTCACCCCTCCACTTT	CASSLGGSTNSPLHF
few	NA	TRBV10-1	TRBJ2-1	TGCGCCAGCAGTGAGTCGATGGGTGTCAATGAGCAGTTCTTC	CASSESMGVNEQFF
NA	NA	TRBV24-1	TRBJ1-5	TGTGCCACCAGTGAACTAGGACAGAATCAGCCCCAGCATTTT	CATSELGQNQPQHF
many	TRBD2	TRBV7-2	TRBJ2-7	TGTGCCAGCAGCTTAGACGGACTAGCGGACTACGAGCAGTACTTC	CASSLDGLADYEQYF
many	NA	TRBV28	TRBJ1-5	TGTGCCAGCAGTTCATCGGGGCATAGCAATCAGCCCCAGCATTTT	CASSSSGHSNQPQHF
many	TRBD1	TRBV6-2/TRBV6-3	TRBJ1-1	TGTGCCAGCAGTTGGGACAGGGCTAGGAACACTGAAGCTTTCTTT	CASSWDRARNTEAFF
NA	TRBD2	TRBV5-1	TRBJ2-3	TGCGCCAGCAGATCCCTAGCGGGATTAGAAGATACGCAGTATTTT	CASRSLAGLEDTQYF
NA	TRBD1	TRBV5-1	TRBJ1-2	TGCGCCAGCAGCAGCGTCGGGACAGCTAACTATGGCTACACCTTC	CASSSVGTANYGYTF
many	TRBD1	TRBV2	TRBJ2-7	TGTGCCGCGAGGACAGGGGAGGGTGAGCAGTACTTC	CAARTGEGEQYF
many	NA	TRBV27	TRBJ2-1	TGTGCCAGCAGTTTTCCGGGGCGAGAGCAGTTCTTC	CASSFPGREQFF
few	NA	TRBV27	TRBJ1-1	TGTGCCAGCAGTTTTATGCGGAACACTGAAGCTTTCTTT	CASSFMRNTEAFF